These 15 T cell receptor beta chains originate from one sample sequenced in a study of metastatic and nonmetastatic thyroid tumors. Every patient was untreated before thyroid surgery. TCRdb ran MiXCR on the PCR reads. This sample has over 15,000 clones, with approximately 30% found just once. The sample taken for sequencing was tumor tissue. The receptors come from a female donor with papillary thyroid cancer or a benign thyroid nodule (not recorded which). Some clones in this sample may be carry-over from other donors' samples.

Many counts were recorded for this clone. This chain links TRBV28 with TRBJ2-2, with a tentative D call TRBD2 (7 bases). Germline assignment: CDR1 MDHEN and CDR2 SYDVKM. The CDR3 is made up of 14 amino acids. Trimming took off 4 bases at V and 5 bases at J, with 11 bases between the two ends. CDR3 residues: CASSWGRGTGELFF. DNA of the CDR3: TGTGCCAGCAGTTGGGGGAGGGGGACCGGGGAGCTGTTTTTT.

Only one count was recorded for this clone. The chain is built from TRBV11-3 and TRBJ1-2; the match to TRBD1 covers 10 bases. This CDR3 spans 13 amino acids. The germline V gene encodes CDR1 SGHNT and CDR2 YENEEA. V dropped 3 bases and J dropped 5; count of bases not matched to a gene: 0. This CDR3 is CASSLGQGYGYTF. CDR3 bases: TGTGCCAGCAGCTTGGGACAGGGGTATGGCTACACCTTC.

In its sample, this clone was seen many times. Given a much more abundant clone one base away, this may be a read error. The chain carries TRBV6-5 and TRBJ1-1; TRBD1 aligns across 7 bases. Germline-derived CDR1 and CDR2 are MNHEY and SVGAGI. The junction had 5 bases not matched to a gene; V was cut back by 1 base and J by 6 bases. The CDR3 length is 14 residues. In DNA form, the CDR3 reads TGTGCCAGCAGTTACTTAGACAGGGCCCCTGAAGCTTTCTTT. Residues: CASSYLDRAPEAFF.

There are many counts of this clone. The chain employs TRBV3-1 and TRBJ1-2, with D perhaps TRBD1 (5 bases). The CDR3 is 12 amino acids. CDR1 is LGHDT, CDR2 YNNKEL, per germline (reference sequence). The V end lost 5 bases, the J end lost 11 bases, and 15 bases lay between the germline ends. For the CDR3, the DNA is TGTGCCAGCAGCGAAGGAGGGGTAGGATACACCTTC. This translates into CASSEGGVGYTF.

This clone was counted between two and nine times. V is TRBV19 and J is TRBJ2-7, with 8 bases matching TRBD2. CDR3 length: 15 amino acids. Germline CDR1 reads LNHDA; CDR2 reads SQIVND (reference sequence). V was pared by 1 base and J by 10 bases, with 12 bases of the junction left unmatched. As DNA, the CDR3 is TGTGCCAGTAGTATAGCCGGGGGGGCCCTCTACTATCAGTACTTC. Residues: CASSIAGGALYYQYF. Combining the CDR3 with reference TRBV19 and TRBJ2-7 gives the whole variable domain DGGITQSPKYLFRKEGQNVTLSCEQNLNHDAMYWYRQDPGQGLRLIYYSQIVNDFQKGDIAEGYSVSREKKESFPLTVTSAQKNPTAFYLCASSIAGGALYYQYFGPGTRLTVT.

The chain is built from TRBV6-5 and TRBJ1-6; 7 bases are shared with TRBD1. J lost 8 bases, V lost 3 bases, and 7 bases had no gene match. Germline values: CDR1 MNHEY, CDR2 SVGAGI. This CDR3 is built from 15 residues. The CDR3 DNA is TGTGCCAGCAGTTATACCGACAGGGAGCATTCACCCCTCCACTTT. Amino acid sequence: CASSYTDREHSPLHF.

The J gene is TRBJ1-6, the V gene TRBV5-1; perhaps TRBD1 as D (6 bases). Trimming cost V 4 bases and J 5 bases, with 13 bases left between them. CDR1 is SGHRS and CDR2 is YFSETQ in the germline V gene. The CDR3 is made up of 15 amino acids. As DNA, the CDR3 is TGCGCCAGCAGCGACGGGACACCTGATAATTCACCCCTCCACTTT. Translated, it gives CASSDGTPDNSPLHF.

For this clone: Mismatch with germline at one junction end may stem from a read error. This rearrangement joins TRBV12-3 or TRBV12-4 to TRBJ2-2, with TRBD2 matching over 9 bases. The CDR3 contains 19 residues. Written as DNA, the CDR3 is TGTGCCAGCAGTTTAGGACTAGCGGTAGCTTCCGTAAACACCGGTGAGCTGTTTTTT. The encoded protein is CASSLGLAVASVNTGELFF.

In its sample, this clone was seen many times. This rearrangement joins TRBV6-1 to TRBJ1-1, with 7 bases lining up with TRBD1. The length of the CDR3 is 12 residues. The junction had 3 bases not matched to a gene; V was cut back by 7 bases and J by 4 bases. The germline V gene encodes CDR1 MNHNS and CDR2 SASEGT. Here the CDR3 DNA reads TGTGCCAGCACCGGACAGGCCACTGAAGCTTTCTTT. Translating gives CASTGQATEAFF.

This clone was found many times. This chain joins TRBV12-3 or TRBV12-4 and TRBJ1-6; D possibly corresponds to TRBD1 (6 bases). CDR3 size: 18 residues. The V end lost 7 bases, the J end lost 0 bases, and 19 bases lay between the germline ends. The CDR3 DNA reads TGTGCCAGCACCGCCACAGAGACAGGCAGCTCCTATAATTCACCCCTCCACTTT. Translation: CASTATETGSSYNSPLHF.

In its sample, this clone was seen many times. The V gene is TRBV5-4, the J gene TRBJ2-7; 10 bases match TRBD2. The trim removed 2 bases at V and 5 bases at J, leaving 4 bases unmatched. This CDR3 contains 14 residues. CDR1 SGHNT and CDR2 YYREEE come from the germline V gene (reference sequence). The CDR3 loop reads CASSFPSGSNEQYF. The CDR3 DNA follows: TGTGCCAGCAGCTTCCCTAGCGGGAGCAACGAGCAGTACTTC.

This clone was seen only a few times. The CDR3 sequence: CASRPSGRPEQFF. CDR3 in DNA: TGTGCCAGCAGACCCTCGGGACGGCCCGAGCAGTTCTTC. J is TRBJ2-1 and V is TRBV2; D is possibly TRBD1 or TRBD2 (5 bases each). This CDR3 is built from 13 residues. Germline assignment: CDR1 SNHLY and CDR2 FYNNEI. Trimming took off 6 bases at V and 10 bases at J, with 16 bases between the two ends.

Comment on this clone: The junction shows a germline mismatch at one end, possibly a read error. V and J are TRBV11-2 and TRBJ2-1; D possibly corresponds to TRBD2 (6 bases). The length of the CDR3 is 16 residues. From germline, CDR1 is SGHAT and CDR2 FQNNGV. CDR3 amino acids: CASILLGTSRDNEQFF. The CDR3, as DNA: TGTGCCAGCATCTTATTAGGTACTAGCAGAGACAATGAGCAGTTCTTC.

This clone has a count of ten or more. V and J are TRBV6-1 and TRBJ2-1; 8 nucleotides agree with TRBD2. CDR3 length: 15 residues. Germline V gives CDR1 MNHNS, CDR2 SASEGT. Unmatched junction bases numbered 5, after V lost 5 bases and J lost 2 bases. The DNA of the CDR3 is TGTGCCAGCAGTTCCAAAGCGGGGGCCTACAATGAGCAGTTCTTC. It codes for CASSSKAGAYNEQFF.

There are many counts of this clone. This chain links TRBV18 with TRBJ2-5; no firm D call. Per the germline V gene, CDR1 is KGHSH and CDR2 is LQKENI. The CDR3 is made up of 12 amino acids. Trimming shortened V by 3 bases and J by 4 bases, and 6 bases separated the two germline ends. The CDR3, as DNA: TGTGCCAGCTCACCGCAGAGAGAGACCCAGTACTTC. It specifies CASSPQRETQYF. Supplemented by reference TRBV18 and TRBJ2-5, the full variable domain reads NAGVMQNPRHLVRRRGQEARLRCSPMKGHSHVYWYRQLPEEGLKFMVYLQKENIIDESGMPKERFSAEFPKEGPSILRIQQVVRGDSAAYFCASSPQRETQYFGPGTRLLVL.